This T cell receptor (beta chain) derives from a study of T cell clonality in common variable immunodeficiency. Details on this clone: Its antigen is still unknown. The missing CDR3 end, 3 residues past where the read stops, is filled in from the germline J gene.

Study observations and caveats: Fewer deletions and N-nucleotide insertions were reportedly seen in common variable immunodeficiency TCR beta sequences.

Sequenced by immunoSEQ multiplex PCR; TCRdb stores in-frame clones only, minus some. This sample includes 25,000 to 30,000 clones with no singletons; its ten biggest clones take up around 3.2%. The CDR3 runs to 14 residues. The germline CDR1 and CDR2 sequences are SEHNR and FQNEAQ (reference sequence). Trimming at V came to 5 bases and at J to 0 bases, leaving 3 bases not matched to a gene. The genes are TRBV7-9 and TRBJ2-7; the match to TRBD2 covers 8 bases. Sequences were obtained from peripheral blood mononuclear cells. This TCR came from a human donor with common variable immunodeficiency. The DNA read from the CDR3 is TGTGCCAGCAGCCCCAGCGGGAGCTCCTACGAG. Translated: CASSPSGSSYE. Given in full, the CDR3 is CASSPSGSSYEQYF. The whole variable domain, filled in from reference TRBV7-9 and TRBJ2-7, reads DTGVSQNPRHKITKRGQNVTFRCDPISEHNRLYWYRQTLGQGPEFLTYFQNEAQLEKSRLLSDRFSAERPKGSFSTLEIQRTEQGDSAMYLCASSPSGSSYEQYFGPGTRLTVT.